Listed here are 27 T cell receptor beta chains from one sample, sequenced in a study of shared clonotypes between healthy human individuals. The table came from immunoSEQ multiplex PCR; TCRdb's copy has only in-frame clones and leaves some out. The table records about 2.4 million clones, 93% of them present only once. Sequencing was performed on naive CD4+ T cells from PBMCs. Noted subset: CD45RA+ positively selected. The receptors come from a young man in good health. Some clones in this sample may be carry-over from other donors' samples.

The gene calls are TRBV15 and TRBJ2-1, with 14 nucleotides matching TRBD2. The length of the CDR3 is 17 residues. The ends lost 7 bases at V and 4 bases at J; junction bases unmatched: 9. The germline V gene has CDR1 LNHNV and CDR2 YYDKDF (reference sequence). CDR3: CATKGTSGSQGYNEQFF. CDR3 DNA sequence: TGTGCCACCAAAGGGACTAGCGGGAGCCAAGGGTACAATGAGCAGTTCTTC.

This sequence joins TRBV5-4 and TRBJ2-2; 10 bases fit TRBD2. The germline V gene has CDR1 SGHNT and CDR2 YYREEE (reference sequence). Unmatched junction bases numbered 7, after V lost 3 bases and J lost 5 bases. The CDR3 contains 16 residues. CDR3 DNA sequence: TGTGCCAGCAGCTGGTCTAGCGGGAGTTTAACCGGGGAGCTGTTTTTT. Its translation is CASSWSSGSLTGELFF.

As to this clone: This specimen includes other DNA sequences encoding the same CDR3. The genes are TRBV9 and TRBJ2-7; TRBD1 agrees at 9 bases. The CDR3 runs 14 residues. V gave up 0 bases and J gave up 2 bases; unmatched junction bases: 0. The germline CDR1 and CDR2 sequences are SGDLS and YYNGEE. CDR3 in DNA: TGTGCCAGCAGCGTAGGGACAGGGGCCTACGAGCAGTACTTC. Amino acid sequence: CASSVGTGAYEQYF.

The V call is TRBV4-2, the J call TRBJ2-1; D is ambiguous. V shed 1 base and J shed 9 bases, with 13 bases lying between them. From germline, CDR1 is LGHNA and CDR2 YNFKEQ. The CDR3 contains 14 residues. The CDR3 coding sequence is TGTGCCAGCAGCCAAGTGATCCCCCCGGGTGAGCAGTTCTTC. It codes for CASSQVIPPGEQFF.

V usage is TRBV18 and J usage is TRBJ2-3, with 7 bases that match TRBD1. The CDR3 extends over 14 amino acids. CDR1 and CDR2 from the germline V gene are KGHSH and LQKENI. The V segment lost 6 bases and the J segment 3 bases; nucleotides outside the gene matches: 6. The CDR3 DNA is TGTGCCAGCTCCCAGGGGACAGTTACAGATACGCAGTATTTT. Protein: CASSQGTVTDTQYF.

The rearrangement links TRBV14 to TRBJ1-1; 8 nucleotides match TRBD1. CDR1 and CDR2 (germline): SGHDN, FVKESK. The length of the CDR3 is 14 residues. The V and J ends lost 5 bases and 10 bases, in that order; junction bases with no gene match: 12. DNA for the CDR3: TGTGCCAGCAGCGAGGTTACCAGGGGGCGCGGAGCTTTCTTT. Residues: CASSEVTRGRGAFF.

The chain links TRBV18 to TRBJ1-1; TRBD1 aligns across 9 bases. Germline assignment: CDR1 KGHSH and CDR2 LQKENI. After removal of 6 bases from V and 12 bases from J, the junction contained 8 bases not matched to a gene. The CDR3 extends over 12 amino acids. CDR3 residues: CASSRDRGKTFF. The DNA for the CDR3 is TGTGCCAGCTCGCGAGACAGGGGGAAGACTTTCTTT. Looking up the rest from reference TRBV18 and TRBJ1-1 gives the full variable domain: NAGVMQNPRHLVRRRGQEARLRCSPMKGHSHVYWYRQLPEEGLKFMVYLQKENIIDESGMPKERFSAEFPKEGPSILRIQQVVRGDSAAYFCASSRDRGKTFFGQGTRLTVV.

The chain couples TRBV27 to TRBJ1-2; possibly TRBD1 for D (5 bases). Trimming removed 6 bases from V and 8 bases from J, with 16 bases in between. CDR1 and CDR2 from the germline V gene are MNHEY and SMNVEV (reference sequence). This CDR3 contains 13 residues. CDR3 loop: CASSRDLGVGYTF. For the CDR3, the DNA is TGTGCCAGCAGCAGGGATTTAGGGGTCGGCTACACCTTC.

The chain couples TRBV7-8 to TRBJ2-7; 9 positions agree with TRBD1. The CDR3 is 15 residues long. The V gene's germline CDR1 is SGHVS and CDR2 FQNEAQ. Losses at the gene ends were 5 bases for V and 2 bases for J; bases not matched to a gene: 7. The CDR3 loop reads CASSPRDRATYEQYF. As DNA, the CDR3 is TGTGCCAGCAGCCCTCGGGACAGGGCAACCTACGAGCAGTACTTC.

V gene TRBV7-9 combines with J gene TRBJ2-7; D may be TRBD1 (6 bases). Between the trimmed V and J ends, which lost 3 bases and 4 bases, there was a span of 19 bases. The germline gives CDR1 SEHNR, CDR2 FQNEAQ (reference sequence). There are 16 residues in the CDR3. CDR3 residues: CASSLGADLRLYEQYF. The CDR3 DNA follows: TGTGCCAGCAGCTTGGGGGCAGACCTCAGACTTTACGAGCAGTACTTC.

V gene TRBV29-1 combines with J gene TRBJ2-7; TRBD2 matches 11 bases. The CDR3 runs 18 residues. Germline CDR1 is SQVTM and CDR2 is ANQGSEA. Unmatched junction bases numbered 17, after V lost 7 bases and J lost 0 bases. CDR3 loop: CSAPKTSGDITSSYEQYF. CDR3 sequence (DNA): TGCAGCGCACCTAAGACTAGCGGGGATATTACCAGCTCCTACGAGCAGTACTTC.

The chain carries TRBV6-9 and TRBJ1-2, with D unclear. V dropped 8 bases and J dropped 2 bases, with 6 bases sitting between them. CDR3 length: 11 amino acids. CDR1 MNHGY and CDR2 SVAAGI come from the germline V gene. Written as DNA, the CDR3 is TGTGCCAGCGGAGGGAACTATGGCTACACCTTC. It codes for CASGGNYGYTF.

The gene calls are TRBV9 and TRBJ2-2, with 10 bases matching TRBD2. The V segment lost 0 bases and the J segment 3 bases; nucleotides outside the gene matches: 2. The CDR3 spans 16 residues. Germline CDR1 and CDR2: SGDLS and YYNGEE. The CDR3 loop is CASSVDLAGDTGELFF. DNA for the CDR3: TGTGCCAGCAGCGTAGATCTAGCGGGGGACACCGGGGAGCTGTTTTTT.

The chain carries TRBV6-6 and TRBJ2-7; no clear D. CDR1 MNHNY and CDR2 SVGAGI come from the germline V gene (reference sequence). Between the trimmed V and J ends, which lost 5 bases and 3 bases, there was a span of 11 bases. This CDR3 has 13 residues. CDR3 sequence (DNA): TGTGCCAGCAGTCCCAGCTTCCACTACGAGCAGTACTTC. It translates to CASSPSFHYEQYF.

The rearrangement links TRBV5-6 to TRBJ2-5, with D maybe TRBD1 (6 bases). The ends were cut back, 4 bases at V and 2 bases at J, with 15 bases in the middle. The CDR3 is made up of 15 amino acids. Germline V gives CDR1 SGHDT, CDR2 YYEEEE. CDR3 sequence (DNA): TGTGCCAGCAGCCTTCGGCAGGGGTTGCAAGAGACCCAGTACTTC. Residues: CASSLRQGLQETQYF.

The rearrangement joins TRBV5-1 to TRBJ2-2, with a possible D match to TRBD2 (6 bases). Trimming removed 1 base at V and 6 bases at J, with 13 bases between. The CDR3 is made up of 15 amino acids. The germline CDR1 and CDR2 sequences are SGHRS and YFSETQ. The DNA of the CDR3 is TGCGCCAGCAGCTTGCCCGGGAGTGTTTCCGGGGAGCTGTTTTTT. Translating gives CASSLPGSVSGELFF.

The gene calls are TRBV4-3 and TRBJ2-1; 10 positions agree with TRBD2. J gave up 4 bases and V 3 bases, and 6 bases lay outside the gene matches. The CDR3 sequence is 16 residues long. CDR1 and CDR2 (germline): LGHNA, YSLEER. CDR3 coding DNA: TGCGCCAGCAGCCAGGTACTAGCGGGGTATTACAATGAGCAGTTCTTC. It is translated as CASSQVLAGYYNEQFF.

The chain carries TRBV9 and TRBJ1-1, with TRBD1 identical over 7 bases. The germline gives CDR1 SGDLS, CDR2 YYNGEE. The CDR3 is made up of 17 amino acids. V trimming: 3 bases; J trimming: 5 bases; junction bases outside the gene matches: 16. The CDR3 protein is CASSARAPGRGRTEAFF. CDR3 nucleotides: TGTGCCAGCAGCGCGAGGGCTCCTGGCAGGGGGAGGACTGAAGCTTTCTTT.

This clone was recorded a few times. The genes are TRBV6-1 and TRBJ2-1; 8 nucleotides match TRBD1. Germline V lookup: CDR1 MNHNS, CDR2 SASEGT. V lost 2 bases, J lost 3 bases, and 3 bases stayed unmatched. The CDR3 spans 15 residues. CDR3 amino acids: CASSETGQDYNEQFF. CDR3 in DNA: TGTGCCAGCAGTGAAACGGGACAGGACTACAATGAGCAGTTCTTC.

This clone was seen only once. Other DNA variants within this sample encode the same CDR3. This chain links TRBV6-5 with TRBJ2-2; 9 nucleotides align to TRBD1. CDR1 is MNHEY and CDR2 is SVGAGI in the germline V gene. J gave up 6 bases and V 3 bases, and 2 bases lay outside the gene matches. CDR3 length equals 14 residues. CDR3 DNA sequence: TGTGCCAGCAGTTATACAGGGGGCTCCGGGGAGCTGTTTTTT. Its translation is CASSYTGGSGELFF.

The chain joins TRBV7-8 to TRBJ2-3, with no clear D. The CDR3 extends over 18 amino acids. V was pared by 2 bases and J by 2 bases, with 20 bases between. Germline-derived CDR1 and CDR2 are SGHVS and FQNEAQ. The CDR3 spells CASSLTVLRGWNTDTQYF. Written as DNA, the CDR3 is TGTGCCAGCAGCTTAACGGTCCTTAGAGGTTGGAACACAGATACGCAGTATTTT. Using reference TRBV7-8 and TRBJ2-3 for the parts outside the CDR3, the full variable domain is GAGVSQSPRYKVAKRGQDVALRCDPISGHVSLFWYQQALGQGPEFLTYFQNEAQLDKSGLPSDRFFAERPEGSVSTLKIQRTQQEDSAVYLCASSLTVLRGWNTDTQYFGPGTRLTVL.

The V and J genes are TRBV28 and TRBJ2-1; D remains unclear. The CDR3 spans 15 residues. From germline, CDR1 is MDHEN and CDR2 SYDVKM. V gave up 3 bases and J gave up 6 bases, with 15 bases separating them. The CDR3 here is CASSFVTNGFNEQFF. The CDR3 DNA is TGTGCCAGCAGTTTCGTGACAAATGGATTCAATGAGCAGTTCTTC.

This rearrangement joins TRBV5-5 to TRBJ2-7; TRBD2 agrees at 11 bases. V shed 1 base and J 0 bases; nucleotides not matched to a gene: 12. The germline V gene encodes CDR1 SGHKS and CDR2 YYEKEE (reference sequence). CDR3 size: 19 residues. The chain's CDR3 is CASSLQGLAARPGSYEQYF. DNA for the CDR3: TGTGCCAGCAGCTTGCAGGGACTAGCGGCCCGGCCGGGCTCCTACGAGCAGTACTTC.

The chain couples TRBV4-3 to TRBJ2-1; no firm D call. The CDR3 is 16 amino acids. V shed 3 bases and J shed 0 bases, with 12 bases lying between them. Per germline, CDR1 LGHNA and CDR2 YSLEER. CDR3 in DNA: TGCGCCAGCAGCCAGGACCGATGGAGCTCCTACAATGAGCAGTTCTTC. Its protein is CASSQDRWSSYNEQFF.

The rearrangement links TRBV11-2 to TRBJ2-1; 10 bases agree with TRBD2. V trimming: 8 bases; J trimming: 4 bases; junction bases outside the gene matches: 8. CDR1 and CDR2 from the germline V gene are SGHAT and FQNNGV. The CDR3 sequence is 15 residues long. CDR3 sequence: CASGRGLAEYNEQFF. For the CDR3, the DNA is TGTGCCAGCGGAAGAGGACTAGCGGAGTACAATGAGCAGTTCTTC.

The V gene is TRBV2, the J gene TRBJ2-1, with D unresolved. The CDR3 is 14 residues long. Trimming left V 2 bases short and J 5 bases short, with 10 bases between. CDR1 SNHLY and CDR2 FYNNEI come from the germline V gene. The CDR3 region is CASSERSANNEQFF. The CDR3 DNA follows: TGTGCCAGCAGTGAAAGGTCTGCCAACAATGAGCAGTTCTTC.

V is TRBV30 and J is TRBJ2-1; D might be TRBD2 (6 bases). Germline assignment: CDR1 GTSNPN and CDR2 SVGIG (reference sequence). V was cut by 3 bases and J by 2 bases, with 17 bases left in between. This CDR3 spans 16 amino acids. CDR3 loop: CAWRSVGSGTYNEQFF. Here the CDR3 DNA reads TGTGCCTGGAGGAGTGTGGGTAGCGGCACCTACAATGAGCAGTTCTTC.